This T cell receptor beta chain derives from a study of cytomegalovirus exposure and HLA in healthy donors. PCR used 60 Vbeta primers and 13 Jbeta primers. Some clones are missing from TCRdb's copy, which holds only in-frame ones; the method was immunoSEQ multiplex PCR. Of over 110,000 clones in the sample, roughly four fifths were seen once. Looked up from germline, CDR1 is LNHDA and CDR2 is SQIVND (reference sequence). V lost 6 bases and J 2 bases, leaving 14 bases between the germline ends. The CDR3 is made up of 15 amino acids. The receptor comes from a male donor in good health and CMV-seronegative. This sequence joins TRBV19 and TRBJ1-5; D is ambiguous. Sequencing input: PBMCs. The CDR3 region has the DNA TGTGCCAGTAGCTTCTCGCGCGGGGGCAATCAGCCCCAGCATTTT. This codes for CASSFSRGGNQPQHF.